The entry that follows covers one T cell receptor (beta chain) sequence. These data originate in a study of patients and donors after allogeneic stem cell transplantation. With 4 bases removed from V and 5 bases from J, the gap between germline ends came to 12 bases. The CDR3 contains 14 residues. The germline CDR1 and CDR2 sequences are SNHLY and FYNNEI. Using its own MiXCR run on the RT-PCR reads, TCRdb lists one record per CDR3 protein. The sample lists roughly 940,000 distinct CDR3 sequences; approximately 19% were seen once. This clonotype was sampled from a human donor who was either an allogeneic HSCT recipient or a stem cell or donor lymphocyte infusion donor (not recorded which). It is not recorded whose cells these are; they may come from a transplant donor. V gene TRBV2 combines with J gene TRBJ2-1, with a weak D call TRBD2 (6 bases). The sample taken for sequencing was blood, either unsorted or a sorted T cell fraction (not recorded which). The CDR3 is CASSGSGLNNEQFF. The CDR3 DNA reads TGTGCCAGCAGTGGTTCGGGACTTAACAATGAGCAGTTCTTC. The entire variable domain, with the rest obtained from reference TRBV2 and TRBJ2-1, is as follows: EPEVTQTPSHQVTQMGQEVILRCVPISNHLYFYWYRQILGQKVEFLVSFYNNEISEKSEIFDDQFSVERPDGSNFTLKIRSTKLEDSAMYFCASSGSGLNNEQFFGPGTRLTVL.